The 13 T cell receptor beta chains below come from one sample, sequenced in a study of T cell repertoires in cytomegalovirus infection. TCRdb re-called the reads through MiXCR, storing one row per CDR3 protein. This sample yields over 450,000 distinct CDR3 sequences, of which approximately 11% are seen a single time; 10% belongs to the top ten. Sequencing was performed on PBMCs. These receptors came from a human donor in good health (CMV status not recorded). Some clones in this sample may be carry-over from other donors' samples.

This clonotype occurred many times. As DNA, the CDR3 is TGTGCCAGCAGTTGGGGACAGGAGCTTTCCACTGAAGCTTTCTTT. This codes for CASSWGQELSTEAFF. The rearrangement links TRBV6-2 or TRBV6-3 to TRBJ1-1; TRBD1 matches 8 bases. The CDR3 length is 15 residues. After removal of 4 bases from V and 4 bases from J, the junction contained 8 bases not matched to a gene. Germline V gene sequence: CDR1 MNHEY, CDR2 SVGEGT.

This clonotype was detected only a few times. The chain recombines TRBV20-1 with TRBJ2-1; D is ambiguous. V lost 3 bases and J lost 5, with 5 bases in between. The germline CDR1 and CDR2 sequences are DFQATT and SNEGSKA (reference sequence). The CDR3 has 11 residues. The CDR3 spells CSARGNNEQFF. In DNA, the CDR3 is TGCAGTGCTAGGGGGAACAATGAGCAGTTCTTC.

In this sample, this clonotype turned up a few times. The rearrangement joins TRBV15 to TRBJ1-4, with TRBD1 matching 7 bases. Germline CDR1 reads LNHNV; CDR2 reads YYDKDF (reference sequence). The CDR3 loop spans 15 amino acids. V lost 2 bases and J lost 8; bases outside the gene matches: 8. Here the CDR3 DNA reads TGTGCCACCAGCAGACGACAGGGAATGGGGGAAAAACTGTTTTTT. Its protein product is CATSRRQGMGEKLFF.

This sequence joins TRBV5-1 and TRBJ1-2; D remains ambiguous. Looked up from germline, CDR1 is SGHRS and CDR2 is YFSETQ. The CDR3 runs to 12 residues. V shed 2 bases and J shed 7 bases, with 9 bases lying between them. CDR3 nucleotides: TGCGCCAGCAGCTTCGAGGAAGGTGGCTACACCTTC. Translated: CASSFEEGGYTF. The full variable domain, rest sourced from reference TRBV5-1 and TRBJ1-2, is KAGVTQTPRYLIKTRGQQVTLSCSPISGHRSVSWYQQTPGQGLQFLFEYFSETQRNKGNFPGRFSGRQFSNSRSEMNVSTLELGDSALYLCASSFEEGGYTFGSGTRLTVV.

The chain links TRBV7-9 to TRBJ2-3; possibly TRBD1 for D (5 bases). Germline V gene lookup returns CDR1 SEHNR and CDR2 FQNEAQ (reference sequence). The CDR3 is 15 residues long. Trimming cost V 3 bases and J 6 bases, with 16 bases left between them. The CDR3 nucleotides read TGTGCCAGCAGCTTGGGCTTAGGGGTTGACGATACGCAGTATTTT. This codes for CASSLGLGVDDTQYF.

This clonotype was seen repeatedly, ten times or more. This sequence joins TRBV7-2 and TRBJ2-4, with D hard to call. With 4 bases removed from V and 3 bases from J, the gap between germline ends came to 13 bases. Looked up from germline, CDR1 is SGHTA and CDR2 is FQGNSA. CDR3 length: 15 residues. The CDR3 DNA sequence: TGTGCCAGCAGCTCCCGACCCTTGAACAAAAACATTCAGTACTTC. Its translation: CASSSRPLNKNIQYF.

This chain connects TRBV20-1 to TRBJ2-5, with 8 bases lining up with TRBD2. The length of the CDR3 is 13 residues. Germline assignment: CDR1 DFQATT and CDR2 SNEGSKA (reference sequence). After removal of 2 bases from V and 5 bases from J, the junction contained 4 bases not matched to a gene. The chain's CDR3 is CSARRAGEETQYF. CDR3 bases: TGCAGTGCTAGAAGAGCGGGAGAGGAGACCCAGTACTTC.

The V gene is TRBV10-3, the J gene TRBJ1-1, with 7 bases matching TRBD1. The J segment lost 8 bases and the V segment lost 7 bases, leaving 10 bases of the junction unmatched. The CDR3 spans 13 residues. Germline CDR1 reads ENHRY; CDR2 reads SYGVKD. The CDR3 protein is CAITNPTGKEAFF. For the CDR3, the DNA is TGTGCCATCACCAACCCGACAGGGAAGGAAGCTTTCTTT.

At least ten counts were recorded for this clonotype. This chain connects TRBV10-3 to TRBJ1-2; D is ambiguous. CDR3 length equals 14 residues. Germline lookup yields CDR1 ENHRY and CDR2 SYGVKD. V lost 6 bases and J 3 bases, leaving 14 bases between the germline ends. This chain's CDR3 is CAISPRGDYYGYTF. DNA for the CDR3: TGTGCCATCAGCCCTCGAGGAGATTACTATGGCTACACCTTC.

This clonotype has a handful of counts. V and J are TRBV27 and TRBJ1-1, with D unclear. CDR1 MNHEY and CDR2 SMNVEV come from the germline V gene (reference sequence). The CDR3 loop spans 12 amino acids. The V end was cut by 0 bases, the J end by 11 bases, with 10 bases between. CDR3 in DNA: TGTGCCAGCAGTTTATCGGGAGGGAGCGCTTTCTTT. Its protein is CASSLSGGSAFF.

In this sample, this clonotype turned up a few times. The chain carries TRBV29-1 and TRBJ2-1; 14 positions match TRBD2. The CDR3 totals 17 residues. V shed 7 bases, J shed 1 base, and the junction held 9 bases outside the gene matches. Germline V gives CDR1 SQVTM, CDR2 ANQGSEA. CDR3 sequence reads: CSGGGTSGSPSYNEQFF. The CDR3 DNA is TGCAGCGGAGGGGGGACTAGCGGGAGCCCGTCCTACAATGAGCAGTTCTTC.

Concerning this clonotype itself: A much larger clone lies one base from this, so it may be a read error. The chain recombines TRBV6-6 with TRBJ1-5; D ambiguous. Looked up from germline, CDR1 is MNHNY and CDR2 is SVGAGI (reference sequence). This CDR3 has 12 amino acids. The CDR3 DNA is TGTGCCAACAGTTACTCGAGCCAGCCCCAGCATTTT. Its translation: CANSYSSQPQHF.

The chain recombines TRBV18 with TRBJ2-7; no definite D call. CDR1 and CDR2 (germline): KGHSH, LQKENI. CDR3 length equals 11 residues. The ends were cut back, 8 bases at V and 6 bases at J, with 11 bases in the middle. CDR3 coding DNA: TGTGCCAGCACCCTTGAAAGCGAGCAGTACTTC. It codes for CASTLESEQYF.